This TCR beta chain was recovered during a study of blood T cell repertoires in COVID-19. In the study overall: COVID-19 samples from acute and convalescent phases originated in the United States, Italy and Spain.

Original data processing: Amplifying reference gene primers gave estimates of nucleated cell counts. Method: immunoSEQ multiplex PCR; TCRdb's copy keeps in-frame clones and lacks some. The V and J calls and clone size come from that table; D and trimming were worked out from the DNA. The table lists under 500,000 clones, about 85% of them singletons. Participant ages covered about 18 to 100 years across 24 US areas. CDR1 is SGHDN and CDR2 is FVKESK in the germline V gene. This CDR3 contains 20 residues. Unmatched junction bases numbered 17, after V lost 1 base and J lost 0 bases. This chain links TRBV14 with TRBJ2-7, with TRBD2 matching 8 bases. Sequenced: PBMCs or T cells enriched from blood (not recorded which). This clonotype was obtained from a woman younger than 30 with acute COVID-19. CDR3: CASSQVDSLGIAGRSYEQYF. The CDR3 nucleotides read TGTGCCAGCAGCCAAGTTGATTCGCTAGGAATAGCGGGGCGCTCCTACGAGCAGTACTTC.